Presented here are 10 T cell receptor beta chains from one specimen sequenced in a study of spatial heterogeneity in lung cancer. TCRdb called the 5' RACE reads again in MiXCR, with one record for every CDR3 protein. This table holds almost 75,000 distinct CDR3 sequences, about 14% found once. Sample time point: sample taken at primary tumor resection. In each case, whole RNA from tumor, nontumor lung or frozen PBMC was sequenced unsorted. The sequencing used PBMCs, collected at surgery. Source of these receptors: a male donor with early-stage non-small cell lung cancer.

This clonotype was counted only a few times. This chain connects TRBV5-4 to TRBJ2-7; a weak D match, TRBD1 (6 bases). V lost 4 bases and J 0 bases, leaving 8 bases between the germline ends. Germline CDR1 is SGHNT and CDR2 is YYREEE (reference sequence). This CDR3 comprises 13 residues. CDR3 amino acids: CASSLQGSYEQYF. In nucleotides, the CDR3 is TGTGCCAGCAGCCTACAGGGCTCCTACGAGCAGTACTTC.

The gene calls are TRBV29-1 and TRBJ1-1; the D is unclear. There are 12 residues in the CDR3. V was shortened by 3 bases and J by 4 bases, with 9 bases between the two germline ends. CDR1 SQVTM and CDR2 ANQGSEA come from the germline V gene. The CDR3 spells CSVEELTTEAFF. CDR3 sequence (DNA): TGCAGCGTTGAGGAACTTACCACTGAAGCTTTCTTT.

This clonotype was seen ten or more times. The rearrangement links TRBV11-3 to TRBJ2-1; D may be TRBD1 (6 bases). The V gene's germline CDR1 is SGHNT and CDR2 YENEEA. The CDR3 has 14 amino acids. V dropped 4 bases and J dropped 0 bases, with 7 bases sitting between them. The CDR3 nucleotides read TGTGCCAGCAGCTCGGACAGCTCCTACAATGAGCAGTTCTTC. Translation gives CASSSDSSYNEQFF.

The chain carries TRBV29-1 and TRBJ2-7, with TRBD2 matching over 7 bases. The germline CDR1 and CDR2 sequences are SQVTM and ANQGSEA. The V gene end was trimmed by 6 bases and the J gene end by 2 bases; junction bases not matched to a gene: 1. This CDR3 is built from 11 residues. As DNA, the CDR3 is TGCAGCGTAGGACTAGCCTACGAGCAGTACTTC. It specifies CSVGLAYEQYF.

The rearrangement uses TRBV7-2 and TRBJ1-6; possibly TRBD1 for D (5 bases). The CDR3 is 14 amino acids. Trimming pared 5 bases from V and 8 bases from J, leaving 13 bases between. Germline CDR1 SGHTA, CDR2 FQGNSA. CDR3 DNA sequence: TGTGCCAGCAGCCCCGGCGGGGGGGATTCACCCCTCCACTTT. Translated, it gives CASSPGGGDSPLHF. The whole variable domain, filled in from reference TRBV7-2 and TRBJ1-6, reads GAGVSQSPSNKVTEKGKDVELRCDPISGHTALYWYRQSLGQGLEFLIYFQGNSAPDKSGLPSDRFSAERTGGSVSTLTIQRTQQEDSAVYLCASSPGGGDSPLHFGNGTRLTVT.

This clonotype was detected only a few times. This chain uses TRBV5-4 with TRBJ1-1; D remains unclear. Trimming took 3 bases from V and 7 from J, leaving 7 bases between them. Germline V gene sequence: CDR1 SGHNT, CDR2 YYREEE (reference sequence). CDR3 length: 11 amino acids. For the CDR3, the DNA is TGTGCCAGCAGCTCGGCCTTTGAAGCTTTCTTT. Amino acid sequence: CASSSAFEAFF.

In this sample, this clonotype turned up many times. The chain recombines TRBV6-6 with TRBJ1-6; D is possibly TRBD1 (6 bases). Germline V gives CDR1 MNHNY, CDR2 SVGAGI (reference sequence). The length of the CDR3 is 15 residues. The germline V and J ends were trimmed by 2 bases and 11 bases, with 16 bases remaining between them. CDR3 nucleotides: TGTGCCAGCAGTTACGGTGTCCCTACAGGGCCACCCCTCCACTTT. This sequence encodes CASSYGVPTGPPLHF.

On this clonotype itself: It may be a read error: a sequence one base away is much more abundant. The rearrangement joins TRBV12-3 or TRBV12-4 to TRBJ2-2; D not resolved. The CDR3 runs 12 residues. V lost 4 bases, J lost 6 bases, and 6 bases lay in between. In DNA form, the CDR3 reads TGTGCCAGCAGTTCCTGGGCCGGGGAGCTGTTTTTT. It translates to CASSSWAGELFF.

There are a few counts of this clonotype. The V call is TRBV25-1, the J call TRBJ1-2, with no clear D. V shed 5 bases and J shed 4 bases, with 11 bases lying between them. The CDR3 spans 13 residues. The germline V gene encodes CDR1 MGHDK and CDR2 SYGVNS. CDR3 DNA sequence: TGTGCCAGCAGTCCTGGCGGAATCTATGGCTACACCTTC. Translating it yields CASSPGGIYGYTF.

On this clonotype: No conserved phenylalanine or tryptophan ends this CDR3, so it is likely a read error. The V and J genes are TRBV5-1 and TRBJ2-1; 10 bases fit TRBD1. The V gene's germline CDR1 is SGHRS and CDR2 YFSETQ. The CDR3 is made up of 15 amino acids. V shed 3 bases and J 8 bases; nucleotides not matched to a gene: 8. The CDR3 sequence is CASSWAGTGVDEQFY. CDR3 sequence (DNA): TGCGCCAGCAGCTGGGCCGGGACAGGGGTCGATGAGCAGTTCTAC.